Below, 5 T cell receptor beta chains from the same sample are listed, as sequenced in a study of CD8 T cells in Susac syndrome. After extraction with the RNeasy kit, roughly 0.5 to 1 ug of the RNA was reverse transcribed using random hexamers. TCRdb fed the immunoSEQ multiplex PCR reads into MiXCR, producing one record per CDR3 protein. Here the sample spans 80,000 or so distinct CDR3 sequences, 85% to 95% being singletons. Sample: CD4+ T cells from PBMCs. All receptors derive from a human donor with Susac syndrome.

The V call is TRBV25-1, the J call TRBJ2-5; possible D gene TRBD1, 5 bases. The CDR3 has 16 amino acids. Between the trimmed V and J ends, which lost 1 base and 5 bases, there was a span of 17 bases. Germline V gene data show CDR1 as MGHDK and CDR2 as SYGVNS. The CDR3 region has the DNA TGTGCCAGCAGTGAATCCCCGGCAGGGTCATGGGAGACCCAGTACTTC. It specifies CASSESPAGSWETQYF.

This chain connects TRBV6-5 to TRBJ2-1; 8 bases fit TRBD2. The V gene end was trimmed by 6 bases and the J gene end by 7 bases; junction bases not matched to a gene: 11. The CDR3 covers 15 residues. Per the germline V gene, CDR1 is MNHEY and CDR2 is SVGAGI. The CDR3 reads CASRKWAGGGNEQFF. CDR3 in DNA: TGTGCCAGCAGGAAGTGGGCGGGAGGAGGGAATGAGCAGTTCTTC.

The chain carries TRBV4-2 and TRBJ1-5, with D possibly matching TRBD1 (6 bases). The CDR3 is made up of 15 amino acids. Between the trimmed V and J ends, which lost 0 bases and 4 bases, there was a span of 10 bases. The germline gives CDR1 LGHNA, CDR2 YNFKEQ. The CDR3 is CASSQDGTQNQPQHF. CDR3 nucleotides: TGTGCCAGCAGCCAAGATGGGACACAAAATCAGCCCCAGCATTTT.

The chain combines TRBV30 with TRBJ1-2; D ambiguous. With 0 bases removed from V and 8 bases from J, the gap between germline ends came to 10 bases. This CDR3 has 12 residues. Germline V lookup: CDR1 GTSNPN, CDR2 SVGIG (reference sequence). CDR3 in amino acids: CAWSVAGIGYTF. The CDR3 nucleotides read TGTGCCTGGAGTGTAGCAGGTATCGGCTACACCTTC.

The chain is built from TRBV30 and TRBJ2-5; D is undetermined. V gave up 4 bases and J gave up 1 base, with 4 bases separating them. The CDR3 has 11 amino acids. Germline-derived CDR1 and CDR2 are GTSNPN and SVGIG (reference sequence). The CDR3: CAWTAQETQYF. The CDR3 nucleotides read TGTGCCTGGACAGCCCAAGAGACCCAGTACTTC.